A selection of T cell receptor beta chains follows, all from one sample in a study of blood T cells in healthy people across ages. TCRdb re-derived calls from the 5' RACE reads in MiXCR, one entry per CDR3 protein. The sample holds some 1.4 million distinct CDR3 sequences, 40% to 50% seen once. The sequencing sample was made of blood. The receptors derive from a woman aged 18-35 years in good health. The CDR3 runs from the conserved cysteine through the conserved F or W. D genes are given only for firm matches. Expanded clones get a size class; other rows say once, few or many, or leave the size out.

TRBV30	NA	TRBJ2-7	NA	CAGSVGPYEQYF	TGTGCCGGGAGTGTAGGCCCCTACGAGCAGTACTTC
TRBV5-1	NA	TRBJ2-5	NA	CASGDRSQETQYF	TGCGCCAGCGGTGACAGGTCCCAAGAGACCCAGTACTTC
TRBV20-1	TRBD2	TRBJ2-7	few	CSARGLAGDPPVGYEQYF	TGCAGTGCTAGGGGGCTAGCGGGCGACCCTCCCGTGGGCTACGAGCAGTACTTC
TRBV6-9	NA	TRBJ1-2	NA	CASSSPLRCQGYTF	TGTGCCAGCAGTTCCCCCTTGAGGTGTCAAGGCTACACCTTC
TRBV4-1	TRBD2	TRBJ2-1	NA	CASSQTGGPGDNEQFF	TGCGCCAGCAGCCAAACGGGGGGGCCAGGAGACAATGAGCAGTTCTTC
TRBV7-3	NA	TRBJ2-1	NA	CASSLTGEPYDEQFF	TGTGCCAGCAGCTTAACTGGCGAACCGTACGATGAGCAGTTCTTC
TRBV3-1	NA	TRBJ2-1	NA	CASSQDKTGGPRRYNYNEQFF	TGTGCCAGCAGCCAAGATAAGACTGGAGGGCCCCGGAGGTATAATTACAATGAGCAGTTCTTC
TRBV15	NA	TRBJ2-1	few	CATSRAGTPISNEQFF	TGTGCCACCAGCAGAGCCGGGACTCCTATAAGTAATGAGCAGTTCTTC
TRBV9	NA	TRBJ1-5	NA	CASSVGGDEIQPQHF	TGTGCCAGCAGCGTAGGGGGGGATGAGATTCAGCCCCAGCATTTT
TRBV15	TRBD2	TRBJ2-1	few	CATSRETSLAGDNNEQFF	TGTGCCACCAGCAGAGAGACCAGCCTAGCGGGGGATAACAATGAGCAGTTCTTC
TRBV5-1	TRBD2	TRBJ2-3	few	CASSSGRAGDDTQYF	TGCGCCAGCAGCTCCGGAAGGGCGGGGGATGATACGCAGTATTTT
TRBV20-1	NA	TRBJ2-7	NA	CSARSPGDSYEQYF	TGCAGTGCTAGATCCCCGGGGGACTCCTACGAGCAGTACTTC
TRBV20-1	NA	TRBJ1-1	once	CSANGGRSVAFF	TGCAGTGCCAATGGGGGCAGGTCAGTAGCTTTCTTT
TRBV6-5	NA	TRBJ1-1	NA	CASSSLLNTEAFF	TGTGCCAGCAGTTCACTTTTGAACACTGAAGCTTTCTTT
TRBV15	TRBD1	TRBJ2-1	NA	CATSRDKTGRNEQFF	TGTGCCACCAGCAGAGATAAGACAGGGCGGAATGAGCAGTTCTTC
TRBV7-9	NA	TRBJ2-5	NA	CASAGHQETQYF	TGTGCCAGCGCCGGTCACCAAGAGACCCAGTACTTC
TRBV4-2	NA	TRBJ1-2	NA	CASSQGGREHGYTF	TGTGCCAGCAGCCAAGGGGGGCGAGAGCACGGCTACACCTTC
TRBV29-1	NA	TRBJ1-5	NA	CSVRVNNVNQPQHF	TGCAGCGTCCGCGTGAACAACGTCAATCAGCCCCAGCATTTT
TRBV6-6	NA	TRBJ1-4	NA	CASSYSIWNREYEKLFF	TGTGCCAGCAGTTACTCGATCTGGAACAGGGAATATGAAAAACTGTTTTTT
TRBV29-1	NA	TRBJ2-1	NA	CSVDGDKHSYNEQFF	TGCAGCGTTGATGGGGACAAGCACTCCTACAATGAGCAGTTCTTC
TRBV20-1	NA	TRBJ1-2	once	CSAPWGGSGYTF	TGCAGTGCTCCCTGGGGGGGATCGGGCTACACCTTC
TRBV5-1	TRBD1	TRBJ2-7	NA	CASSLPQGEEQYF	TGCGCCAGCAGCTTACCCCAGGGGGAGGAGCAGTACTTC
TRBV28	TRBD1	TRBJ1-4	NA	CASSPHRGGGEKLFF	TGTGCCAGCAGTCCTCACAGGGGAGGTGGTGAAAAACTGTTTTTT
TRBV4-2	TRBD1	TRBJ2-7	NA	CASSQDALEQGAYEQYF	TGTGCCAGCAGCCAAGACGCCCTCGAACAGGGGGCCTACGAGCAGTACTTC
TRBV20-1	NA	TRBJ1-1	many	CSAEDATANTEAFF	TGCAGTGCTGAAGACGCGACGGCGAACACTGAAGCTTTCTTT
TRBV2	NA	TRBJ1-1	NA	CASRRVEDGEAFF	TGTGCCAGCAGGCGGGTGGAGGATGGTGAAGCTTTCTTT
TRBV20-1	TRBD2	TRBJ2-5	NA	CSARVPGTSTGGTQYF	TGCAGTGCTAGAGTTCCCGGGACTAGCACGGGCGGGACCCAGTACTTC
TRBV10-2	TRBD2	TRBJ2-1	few	CASKTSGGSNEQFF	TGCGCCAGCAAGACTAGCGGAGGGAGCAATGAGCAGTTCTTC
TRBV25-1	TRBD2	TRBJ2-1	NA	CASSEFSGTSGSYEQFF	TGTGCCAGCAGTGAATTCTCCGGGACTAGCGGGAGCTATGAGCAGTTCTTC
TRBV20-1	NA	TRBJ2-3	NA	CSASGRAPSTDTQYF	TGCAGTGCTAGCGGGAGAGCTCCTAGCACAGATACGCAGTATTTT
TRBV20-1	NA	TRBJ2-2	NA	CSARDVAGAANTGELFF	TGCAGTGCTAGAGATGTCGCGGGGGCCGCGAACACCGGGGAGCTGTTTTTT
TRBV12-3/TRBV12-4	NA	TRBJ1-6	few	CASTAGGTSPLHF	TGTGCCAGCACCGCCGGGGGTACTTCACCCCTCCACTTT
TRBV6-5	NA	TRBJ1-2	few	CASSYQGSNYGYTF	TGTGCCAGCAGTTACCAAGGCAGTAACTATGGCTACACCTTC
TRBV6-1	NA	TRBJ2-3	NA	CAEGLGDTQYF	TGTGCCGAGGGTCTGGGGGATACGCAGTATTTT
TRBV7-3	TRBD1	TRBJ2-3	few	CASSATGTGAGDTQYF	TGTGCCAGCAGCGCTACCGGCACAGGGGCTGGAGATACGCAGTATTTT
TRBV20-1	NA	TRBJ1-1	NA	CSARDRSAEYTEAFF	TGCAGTGCTAGAGATCGGTCGGCGGAGTACACTGAAGCTTTCTTT